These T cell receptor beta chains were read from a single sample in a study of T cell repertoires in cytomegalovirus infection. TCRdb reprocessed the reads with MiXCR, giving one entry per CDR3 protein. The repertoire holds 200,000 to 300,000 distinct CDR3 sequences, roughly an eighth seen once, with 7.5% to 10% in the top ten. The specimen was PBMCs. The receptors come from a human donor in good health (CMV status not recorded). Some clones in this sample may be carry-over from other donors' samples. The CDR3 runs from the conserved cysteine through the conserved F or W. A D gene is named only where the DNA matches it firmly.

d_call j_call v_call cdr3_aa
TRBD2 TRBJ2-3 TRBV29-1 CSVGGGASGSADTQYF
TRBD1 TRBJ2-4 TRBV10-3 CAISESINDRVGKNIQYF
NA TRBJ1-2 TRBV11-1 CASSRRVTDGYTF
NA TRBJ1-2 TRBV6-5 CASAGLGATNYGYTF
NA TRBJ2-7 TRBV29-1 CSVETIQGTEQYF
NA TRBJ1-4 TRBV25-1 CASSERGSPWLTTNEKLFF
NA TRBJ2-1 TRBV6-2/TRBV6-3 CASARDTYNEQFF
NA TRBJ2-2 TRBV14 CASSQDIGELFF
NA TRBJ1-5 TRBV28 CASSSPGGVSDQPQHF
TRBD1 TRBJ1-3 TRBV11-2 CASTGTDGGTISGNTIYF
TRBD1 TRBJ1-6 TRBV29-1 CSVATGGRSPLHF
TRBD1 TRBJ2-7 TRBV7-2 CASSLGDRGYEQYF
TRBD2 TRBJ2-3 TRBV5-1 CASSSQAGLAGGEVQYF
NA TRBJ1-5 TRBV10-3 CAISESWGFSNQPQHF
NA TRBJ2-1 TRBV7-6 CASSSPLEVYNEQFF
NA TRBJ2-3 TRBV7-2 CASRTDQGTDTQYF
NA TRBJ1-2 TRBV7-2 CASSPQHSTRFGYTF
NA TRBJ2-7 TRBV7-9 CASSSTPEKEQYF
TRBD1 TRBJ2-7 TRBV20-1 CSANRGGYEQYF
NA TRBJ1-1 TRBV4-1 CASSQETGRGSTEAFF
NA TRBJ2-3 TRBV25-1 CASTWGDTQYF
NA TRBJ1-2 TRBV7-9 CASSLVGREDGYTF
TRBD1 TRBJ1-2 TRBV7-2 CASSLGGGQGIYGYTF